One and the same sample provided the 9 T cell receptor beta chains below, sequenced in a study of cytomegalovirus exposure and HLA in healthy donors. In the PCR, 60 Vbeta and 13 Jbeta primers were used. Produced via immunoSEQ multiplex PCR; TCRdb's table is partial and in-frame only. Altogether about 120,000 clones are present, 81% being singletons, with the ten largest covering about 2.4%. The material sequenced was PBMCs. The receptors here all came from a woman aged 40 to 50 in good health and CMV-seronegative.

This clone was seen a handful of times. V is TRBV7-3 and J is TRBJ2-2; 9 positions match TRBD1. CDR1 and CDR2 from the germline V gene are SGHTA and FQGTGA. Trimming removed 3 bases from V and 4 bases from J; junction bases left unmatched: 6. This CDR3 region has 16 residues. The CDR3 region has the DNA TGTGCCAGCAGCTTTAAAGGGACAGGGCTCACCGGGGAGCTGTTTTTT. Translation: CASSFKGTGLTGELFF.

DNA of the CDR3: TGTGCCAGCAGTTACGAGGCAGGGATTAACTATGGCTACACCTTC. Translating gives CASSYEAGINYGYTF. The chain recombines TRBV6-5 with TRBJ1-2; possibly TRBD1 for D (5 bases). Germline V CDR1 and CDR2: MNHEY, SVGAGI. The CDR3 is 15 amino acids. V shed 2 bases and J shed 1 base, with 11 bases lying between them.

The chain links TRBV27 to TRBJ2-6, with TRBD1 identical over 7 bases. The germline gives CDR1 MNHEY, CDR2 SMNVEV (reference sequence). The CDR3 is 19 residues long. Trimming cost V 5 bases and J 3 bases; bases outside gene matches: 16. CDR3 sequence (DNA): TGTGCCAGCAGTCCCTTCCCTGACAGGGCCGCGTATGGGGCCAACGTCCTGACTTTC. Amino acids: CASSPFPDRAAYGANVLTF.

The chain links TRBV5-1 to TRBJ2-3; D not certain. CDR1 is SGHRS, CDR2 YFSETQ, per germline. This CDR3 contains 13 residues. V gave up 2 bases and J gave up 1 base, with 5 bases separating them. The CDR3 here is CASSFQGTDTQYF. The CDR3 DNA sequence: TGCGCCAGCAGCTTTCAGGGCACAGATACGCAGTATTTT.

Here the CDR3 DNA reads TGTGCCAGCAGTCCCCGGACTAGCGGGGGGGCCTACGAGCAGTACTTC. Protein: CASSPRTSGGAYEQYF. This chain joins TRBV27 and TRBJ2-7, with 15 positions matching TRBD2. CDR3 size: 16 residues. Germline loops: CDR1 MNHEY, CDR2 SMNVEV (reference sequence). Unmatched junction bases numbered 4, after V lost 5 bases and J lost 2 bases.

The chain recombines TRBV18 with TRBJ1-1; 7 bases are a match to TRBD1. The CDR3 is 14 amino acids. Trimming took 3 bases from V and 8 from J; bases not matched to a gene: 9. Germline assignment: CDR1 KGHSH and CDR2 LQKENI. DNA of the CDR3: TGTGCCAGCTCACCTAGGACAGGTCCAGAGGAAGCTTTCTTT. Translated: CASSPRTGPEEAFF. Complete variable domain (other parts from reference TRBV18 and TRBJ1-1): NAGVMQNPRHLVRRRGQEARLRCSPMKGHSHVYWYRQLPEEGLKFMVYLQKENIIDESGMPKERFSAEFPKEGPSILRIQQVVRGDSAAYFCASSPRTGPEEAFFGQGTRLTVV.

This chain uses TRBV6-1 with TRBJ1-2; unclear D gene. V lost 4 bases to trimming and J lost 3 bases, with 18 bases between them. Germline CDR1 MNHNS, CDR2 SASEGT. CDR3 size: 16 residues. Here the CDR3 DNA reads TGTGCCAGCAGTGTCAGTGTGGTCAGTGCCTACTATGGCTACACCTTC. Translating gives CASSVSVVSAYYGYTF.

The chain has TRBV7-9 and TRBJ1-6; 10 bases are shared with TRBD1. V lost 5 bases to trimming and J lost 10 bases; unmatched junction nucleotides: 11. The CDR3 extends over 16 amino acids. CDR1 SEHNR and CDR2 FQNEAQ come from the germline V gene (reference sequence). CDR3 in DNA: TGTGCCAGCAGCCCGACACCCCGACAGGGGGCGTCACCCCTCCACTTT. This gives the protein CASSPTPRQGASPLHF. Variable domain in full (rest from reference TRBV7-9 and TRBJ1-6): DTGVSQNPRHKITKRGQNVTFRCDPISEHNRLYWYRQTLGQGPEFLTYFQNEAQLEKSRLLSDRFSAERPKGSFSTLEIQRTEQGDSAMYLCASSPTPRQGASPLHFGNGTRLTVT.

This chain uses TRBV10-3 with TRBJ2-3; 9 positions agree with TRBD1. The germline V gene has CDR1 ENHRY and CDR2 SYGVKD. V lost 4 bases, J lost 0 bases, and 5 bases stayed unmatched. The CDR3 is 16 amino acids. The CDR3 coding sequence is TGTGCCATCAGTGTGCTCGGACAGGGGAGCACAGATACGCAGTATTTT. It is translated as CAISVLGQGSTDTQYF.